A selection of T cell receptor beta chains follows, all from one sample in a study of regulatory T cells in long-lasting Graves disease. TCRdb re-analysed the multiplex PCR reads in MiXCR, keeping a single row per CDR3 protein. The table records around 430,000 distinct CDR3 sequences, approximately 23% of them present only once. This material consisted of peripheral blood mononuclear cells (PBMCs), taken when the disease was refractory, from a patient treated with antithyroid drugs. These receptor sequences come from a female donor with Graves disease. CDR3s include the opening cysteine and the closing phenylalanine or tryptophan. Fields, in order: J gene, D gene, V gene, clone size, CDR3 DNA, CDR3 protein. D genes are given only for firm matches. A row's size may be missing; if present it is once, few, many or a size class.

>TRBJ2-5|-|TRBV2|many
TGTGCCAGCACTACGGATAGAGAGGGGACCCAGTACTTC
CASTTDREGTQYF
>TRBJ2-6|TRBD1|TRBV6-1|-
TGTGCCAGCAACAGTCCAGGGGGAACTGGGGCCAACGTCCTGACTTTC
CASNSPGGTGANVLTF
>TRBJ2-2|-|TRBV24-1|-
TGTGCCACCAGTGATATCAGAGGGGGGGGCACGAACACCGGGGAGCTGTTTTTT
CATSDIRGGGTNTGELFF
>TRBJ1-5|TRBD1|TRBV28|-
TGTGCCAGCAGTGACCCCGGGACAGGGGGAATGCGGCCCCAGCATTTT
CASSDPGTGGMRPQHF
>TRBJ1-4|-|TRBV30|many
TGTGCCTTCTCCCGAGACCGGATTGAAAAACTGTTTTTT
CAFSRDRIEKLFF
>TRBJ1-2|-|TRBV6-1|-
TGTGCCAGCAGTGAACAGGCAAATAGGGGCTACACCTTC
CASSEQANRGYTF
>TRBJ2-5|TRBD2|TRBV18|-
TGTGCCAGCTCACCCAAAGTAGCGGGAGTGAATGCGACCCAGTACTTC
CASSPKVAGVNATQYF
>TRBJ1-5|TRBD1|TRBV19|-
TGTGCCAGTAGATCAGGGGGAGGGAGCAATCAGCCCCAGCATTTT
CASRSGGGSNQPQHF
>TRBJ1-3|TRBD1|TRBV7-2|once
TGTGCCAGCAGCCCCAGCAGGGGGAACTCTGGAAACACCATATATTTT
CASSPSRGNSGNTIYF
>TRBJ2-2|-|TRBV11-3|few
TGTGCCAGCAGCTTAGGGTGGGATAACACCGGGGAGCTGTTTTTT
CASSLGWDNTGELFF
>TRBJ2-7|-|TRBV20-1|-
TGCAGTGCTCCCGATAGGACTACCCCCTACGAGCAGTACTTC
CSAPDRTTPYEQYF
>TRBJ2-7|TRBD2|TRBV6-2/TRBV6-3|few
TGTGCCAGCAGCCCCCCTACTAGCGGAGGGCACGAGCAGTACTTC
CASSPPTSGGHEQYF
>TRBJ2-2|-|TRBV5-1|-
TGCGCCAGCAGCGACGGGGCAGTTCGATTAGAGCTGTTTTTT
CASSDGAVRLELFF
>TRBJ1-2|-|TRBV6-1|-
TGTGCCAGCAGTGACCCAGGGCACTATGGCTACACCTTC
CASSDPGHYGYTF
>TRBJ2-7|-|TRBV6-1|many
TGTGCCAGCAGCTTCGGCACCTACGAGCAGTACTTC
CASSFGTYEQYF
>TRBJ2-3|-|TRBV6-5|-
TGTGCCAGCAGTTACGGAAGGGAACAGTATTTT
CASSYGREQYF
>TRBJ2-7|TRBD1|TRBV20-1|-
TGCAGTGCTAGAGCACCGACAGGGGTGGTCGGCGAGCAGTACTTC
CSARAPTGVVGEQYF
>TRBJ2-7|TRBD1|TRBV28|many
TGTGCCAGCTGGGGACAGGGGGTTGTCGAGCAGTACTTC
CASWGQGVVEQYF
>TRBJ2-7|TRBD1|TRBV6-9|many
TGTGCCAGCAGTTACTTGACAGGGGGCGCTTCCTACGAGCAGTACTTC
CASSYLTGGASYEQYF
>TRBJ1-5|-|TRBV28|many
TGTGCCAGCAGGAATCGACAGGCAGGCAATCAGCCCCAGCATTTT
CASRNRQAGNQPQHF
>TRBJ1-1|TRBD1|TRBV11-2|-
TGTGCCAGCAGCCAAGGACAGGTGATGAACACTGAAGCTTTCTTT
CASSQGQVMNTEAFF
>TRBJ1-1|-|TRBV7-2|few
TGTGCCAGCAGCCGGGACGCCAGGGAAGCTTTCTTT
CASSRDAREAFF
>TRBJ2-4|-|TRBV7-2|few
TGTGCCAGCAGCCCGAATCGAGTCATTCAGTACTTC
CASSPNRVIQYF
>TRBJ2-7|TRBD2|TRBV7-9|many
TGTGCCAGCAGCTTAGATGCGGGAGGGGGTCTGGAGCAGTACTTC
CASSLDAGGGLEQYF
>TRBJ2-5|-|TRBV6-2/TRBV6-3|few
TGTGCCAGCCAGAGGGGGTCCCAAGAGACCCAGTACTTC
CASQRGSQETQYF
>TRBJ1-1|-|TRBV15|-
TGTGCCACCAGCAGGGGAGCAGGGGTCGTCACTGAAGCTTTCTTT
CATSRGAGVVTEAFF
>TRBJ1-2|TRBD1|TRBV3-1|many
TGTGCCAGCAGCCAAGAAGTCACCGGGACAGGGAGAGGCTACACCTTC
CASSQEVTGTGRGYTF
>TRBJ1-1|-|TRBV28|many
TGTGCCAGCAGTGCTAACAGGATGAACACTGAAGCTTTCTTT
CASSANRMNTEAFF
>TRBJ1-6|-|TRBV30|few
TGTGCCTGGGAACCTCAGGGGAATTCACCCCTCCACTTT
CAWEPQGNSPLHF
>TRBJ2-7|-|TRBV4-1|-
TGCGCCAGCAGCCAAGGGTGGAAGGCAGGGGGGAACTACGAGCAGTACTTC
CASSQGWKAGGNYEQYF
>TRBJ2-2|-|TRBV27|few
TGTGCCAGCAGTTTAAAACCCTCGAACACCGGGGAGCTGTTTTTT
CASSLKPSNTGELFF
>TRBJ2-7|TRBD2|TRBV28|few
TGTGCCAGCAGCAGTAGCGGGCTCGGCCCCTACGAGCAGTACTTC
CASSSSGLGPYEQYF
>TRBJ2-6|-|TRBV24-1|-
TGTGCCACCAGTGTTGGCTCTGGGGCCAACGTCCTGACTTTC
CATSVGSGANVLTF
>TRBJ1-2|-|TRBV3-1|many
TGTGCCAGCAGCCATGAGGAGTCCTATGGCTACACCTTC
CASSHEESYGYTF
>TRBJ2-7|TRBD2|TRBV20-1|-
TGCAGTGCCACCGGGGGGGGGCTAAAGGAGCAGTACTTC
CSATGGGLKEQYF
>TRBJ2-7|TRBD2|TRBV9|many
TGTGCCAGCAGCGTAGGCGGGGGTGCCTACGAGCAGTACTTC
CASSVGGGAYEQYF
>TRBJ1-4|-|TRBV15|few
TGTGCCACCAGCAGAGGACCCACAACTAATGAAGAACTGTTTTTT
CATSRGPTTNEELFF
>TRBJ1-5|-|TRBV3-2|-
TGTGCCAGCAGCCAAGCAGACAGAAATTATCAGCCCCAGCATTTT
CASSQADRNYQPQHF
>TRBJ2-5|-|TRBV7-9|few
TGTGCCAGCAGCCCTGCTAGGAGAGAGACCCAGTACTTC
CASSPARRETQYF
>TRBJ1-4|TRBD1|TRBV6-1|-
TGTGCCAGCAGTGACGCGGGGACAGGGATTGAAAAACTGTTTTTT
CASSDAGTGIEKLFF
>TRBJ1-4|-|TRBV11-2|many
TGTGCCAGCAGCTTAGAGATGGACTCTGGAAAACTGTTTTTT
CASSLEMDSGKLFF
>TRBJ2-2|TRBD2|TRBV9|-
TGTGCCAGCCAGGGACTATCGGTTACCGGGGAGCTGTTTTTT
CASQGLSVTGELFF
>TRBJ1-5|-|TRBV5-6|-
TGTGCCAGCAGCTTGGGACGGCCTAGCAATCAGCCCCAGCATTTT
CASSLGRPSNQPQHF
>TRBJ2-6|-|TRBV7-2|few
TGTGCCAGCAGCCCCGGAGTTACTGGGGCCAACGTCCTGACTTTC
CASSPGVTGANVLTF
>TRBJ2-5|-|TRBV7-2|many
TGTGCCAGCAGCTTAGCGGGTTCTATGGGGAGAGAGACCCAGTACTTC
CASSLAGSMGRETQYF
>TRBJ2-5|-|TRBV2|-
TGTGCCAGCAGACTCTATGGGGGGCAAGAGACCCAGTACTTC
CASRLYGGQETQYF
>TRBJ1-5|-|TRBV19|once
TGTGCCAGTAGTATAGGGGGCGCGGGTCAGCCCCAGCATTTT
CASSIGGAGQPQHF
>TRBJ2-5|-|TRBV3-1|few
TGTGCCAGCAGCCAAGATAGGGCCGGTGGAGAGACCCAGTACTTC
CASSQDRAGGETQYF
>TRBJ1-1|TRBD1|TRBV6-1|many
TGTGCCAGCAGCTCATCTACGGGACAGGAGAACACTGAAGCTTTCTTT
CASSSSTGQENTEAFF
>TRBJ1-2|-|TRBV29-1|many
TGCAGCGTTCGTCTGGATTCAAACTATGGCTACACCTTC
CSVRLDSNYGYTF
>TRBJ1-4|-|TRBV19|-
TGTGCCAGCCAGCCCCTGGGAAGGACCAATGAAAAACTGTTTTTT
CASQPLGRTNEKLFF
>TRBJ1-2|-|TRBV12-3/TRBV12-4|many
TGTGCCAGCAGTTTGGTACAAGGGGCTCCCAACTATGGCTACACCTTC
CASSLVQGAPNYGYTF